This T cell receptor beta chain was found in a study of response to subunit inactivated influenza vaccine. Regarding the study as a whole: The authors offered the suggestion that each seasonal influenza vaccination recruits few new T cells.

TCRdb itself ran the RT-PCR reads through MiXCR, one entry per CDR3 protein. Altogether roughly 500,000 distinct CDR3 sequences are present, 25% being singletons, with the ten largest covering 1.9%. Germline CDR1 SGHDT, CDR2 YYEEEE. This CDR3 contains 13 residues. V lost 4 bases and J lost 7, with 12 bases in between. With respect to this clonotype: Its antigen is undetermined.

The TCR comes from a man aged 45-65 years who received an inactivated influenza vaccine. The source was CD4+ T cells sorted from PBMCs, collected 5 days after vaccination. The J gene is TRBJ1-5, the V gene TRBV5-6; TRBD1 might be the D (6 bases). The CDR3, as DNA: TGTGCCAGCAGCCATGCAGGGGTGCAGCCCCAGCATTTT. It specifies CASSHAGVQPQHF.